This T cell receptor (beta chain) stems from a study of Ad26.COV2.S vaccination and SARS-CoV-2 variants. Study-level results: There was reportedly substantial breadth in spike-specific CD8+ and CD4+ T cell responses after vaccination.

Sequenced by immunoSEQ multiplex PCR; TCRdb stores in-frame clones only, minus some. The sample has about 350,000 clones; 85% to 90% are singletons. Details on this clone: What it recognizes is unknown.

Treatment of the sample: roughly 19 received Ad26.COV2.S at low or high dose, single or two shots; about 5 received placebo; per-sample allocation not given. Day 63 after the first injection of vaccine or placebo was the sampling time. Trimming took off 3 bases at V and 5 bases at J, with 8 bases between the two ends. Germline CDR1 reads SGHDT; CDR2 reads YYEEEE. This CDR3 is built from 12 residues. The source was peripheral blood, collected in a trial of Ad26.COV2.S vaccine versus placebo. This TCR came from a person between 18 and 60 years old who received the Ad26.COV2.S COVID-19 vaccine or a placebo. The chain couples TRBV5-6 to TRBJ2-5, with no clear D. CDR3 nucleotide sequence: TGTGCCAGCAGCTACCGACGGGAGACCCAGTACTTC. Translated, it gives CASSYRRETQYF. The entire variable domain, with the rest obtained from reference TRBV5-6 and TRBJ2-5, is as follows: DAGVTQSPTHLIKTRGQQVTLRCSPKSGHDTVSWYQQALGQGPQFIFQYYEEEERQRGNFPDRFSGHQFPNYSSELNVNALLLGDSALYLCASSYRRETQYFGPGTRLLVL.